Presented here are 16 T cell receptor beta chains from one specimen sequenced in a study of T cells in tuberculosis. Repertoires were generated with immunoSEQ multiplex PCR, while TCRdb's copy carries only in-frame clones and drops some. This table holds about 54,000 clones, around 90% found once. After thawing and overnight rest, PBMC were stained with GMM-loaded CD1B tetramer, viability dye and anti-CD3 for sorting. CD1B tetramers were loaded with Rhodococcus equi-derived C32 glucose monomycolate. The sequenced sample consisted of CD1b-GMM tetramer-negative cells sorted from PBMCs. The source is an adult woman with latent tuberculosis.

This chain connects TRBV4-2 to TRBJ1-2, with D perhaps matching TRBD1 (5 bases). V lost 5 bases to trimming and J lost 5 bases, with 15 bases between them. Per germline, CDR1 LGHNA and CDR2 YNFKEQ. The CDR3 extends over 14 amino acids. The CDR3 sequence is CASSARTKGYGYTF. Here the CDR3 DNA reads TGTGCCAGCAGCGCCCGGACAAAGGGGTATGGCTACACCTTC.

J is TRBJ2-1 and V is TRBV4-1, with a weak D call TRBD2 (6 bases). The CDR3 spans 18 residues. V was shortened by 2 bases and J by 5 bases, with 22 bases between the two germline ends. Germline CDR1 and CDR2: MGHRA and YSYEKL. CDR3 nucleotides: TGCGCCAGCAGCCAATCCACCCCACTAGCCCTGGGCCACAATGAGCAGTTCTTC. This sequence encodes CASSQSTPLALGHNEQFF.

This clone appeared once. The CDR3 reads CASSGAGRTAAHSGANVLTF. The CDR3 bases are TGTGCCAGCAGTGGGGCGGGTCGGACAGCCGCCCACTCTGGGGCCAACGTCCTGACTTTC. The rearrangement links TRBV2 to TRBJ2-6; a weak D match, TRBD1 (6 bases). The CDR3 covers 20 residues. V lost 4 bases and J 0 bases, leaving 22 bases between the germline ends. Germline V gene data show CDR1 as SNHLY and CDR2 as FYNNEI.

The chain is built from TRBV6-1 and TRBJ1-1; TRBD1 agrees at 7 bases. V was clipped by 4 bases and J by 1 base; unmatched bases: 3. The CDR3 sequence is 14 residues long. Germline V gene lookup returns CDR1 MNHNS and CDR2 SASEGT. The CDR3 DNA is TGTGCCAGCAGTGGGGACAGCGGGAACACTGAAGCTTTCTTT. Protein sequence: CASSGDSGNTEAFF.

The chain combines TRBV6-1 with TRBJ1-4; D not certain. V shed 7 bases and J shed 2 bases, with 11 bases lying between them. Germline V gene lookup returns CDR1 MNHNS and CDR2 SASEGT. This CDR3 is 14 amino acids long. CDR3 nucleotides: TGTGCCAGCAATATCGGGAGGACTAATGAAAAACTGTTTTTT. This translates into CASNIGRTNEKLFF.

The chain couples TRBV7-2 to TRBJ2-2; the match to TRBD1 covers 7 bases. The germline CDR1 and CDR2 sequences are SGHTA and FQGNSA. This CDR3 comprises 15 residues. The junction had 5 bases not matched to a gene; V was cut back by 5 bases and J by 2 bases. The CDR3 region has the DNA TGTGCCAGCAGCCTACGACAGGGAAACACCGGGGAGCTGTTTTTT. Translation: CASSLRQGNTGELFF.

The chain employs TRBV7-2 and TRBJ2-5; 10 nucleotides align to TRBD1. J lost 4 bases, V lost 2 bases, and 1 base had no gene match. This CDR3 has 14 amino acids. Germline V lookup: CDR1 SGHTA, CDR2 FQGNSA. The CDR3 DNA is TGTGCCAGCAGCTTAAGGACAGGGGGAGAGACCCAGTACTTC. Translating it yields CASSLRTGGETQYF.

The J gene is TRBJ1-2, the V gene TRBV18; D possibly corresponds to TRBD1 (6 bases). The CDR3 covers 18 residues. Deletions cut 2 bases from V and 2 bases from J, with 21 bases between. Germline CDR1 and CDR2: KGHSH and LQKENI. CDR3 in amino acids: CASSPTYYQGHLNYGYTF. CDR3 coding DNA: TGTGCCAGCTCACCAACATACTATCAGGGACATCTAAACTATGGCTACACCTTC. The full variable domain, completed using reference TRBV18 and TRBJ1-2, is NAGVMQNPRHLVRRRGQEARLRCSPMKGHSHVYWYRQLPEEGLKFMVYLQKENIIDESGMPKERFSAEFPKEGPSILRIQQVVRGDSAAYFCASSPTYYQGHLNYGYTFGSGTRLTVV.

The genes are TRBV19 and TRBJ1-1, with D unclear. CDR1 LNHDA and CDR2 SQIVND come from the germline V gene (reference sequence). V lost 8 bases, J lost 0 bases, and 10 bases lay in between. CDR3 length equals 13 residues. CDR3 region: CASQDPLNTEAFF. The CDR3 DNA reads TGTGCCAGTCAGGATCCATTGAACACTGAAGCTTTCTTT.

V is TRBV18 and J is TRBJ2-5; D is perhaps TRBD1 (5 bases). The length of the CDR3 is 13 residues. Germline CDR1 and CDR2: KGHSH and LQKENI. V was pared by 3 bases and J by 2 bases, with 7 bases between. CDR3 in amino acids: CASSPNRQETQYF. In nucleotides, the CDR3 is TGTGCCAGCTCACCGAACAGGCAAGAGACCCAGTACTTC.

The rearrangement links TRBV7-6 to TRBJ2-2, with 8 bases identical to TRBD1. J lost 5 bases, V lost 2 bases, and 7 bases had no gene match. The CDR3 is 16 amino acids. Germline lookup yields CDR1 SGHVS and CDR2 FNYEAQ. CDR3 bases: TGTGCCAGCAGCTTACCGCAGGGGGCGCCGACCGGGGAGCTGTTTTTT. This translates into CASSLPQGAPTGELFF. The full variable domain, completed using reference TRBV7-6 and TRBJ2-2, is GAGVSQSPRYKVTKRGQDVALRCDPISGHVSLYWYRQALGQGPEFLTYFNYEAQQDKSGLPNDRFSAERPEGSISTLTIQRTEQRDSAMYRCASSLPQGAPTGELFFGEGSRLTVL.

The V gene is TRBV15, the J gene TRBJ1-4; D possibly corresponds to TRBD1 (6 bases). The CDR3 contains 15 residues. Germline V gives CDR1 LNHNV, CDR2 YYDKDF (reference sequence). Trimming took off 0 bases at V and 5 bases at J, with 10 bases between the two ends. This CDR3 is CATSRDRGTNEKLFF. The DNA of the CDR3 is TGTGCCACCAGCAGAGATAGGGGGACGAATGAAAAACTGTTTTTT.

CDR3 amino acids: CAGHASGNQETQYF. The CDR3 DNA reads as TGTGCCGGACACGCTAGCGGGAACCAAGAGACCCAGTACTTC. V gene TRBV2 combines with J gene TRBJ2-5, with 9 positions matching TRBD2. The germline V gene has CDR1 SNHLY and CDR2 FYNNEI. This CDR3 comprises 14 residues. After removal of 11 bases from V and 0 bases from J, the junction contained 7 bases not matched to a gene.

CDR3 bases: TGTGCCAGCAGAGGACAGGGGGCCTACGAGCAGTACTTC. This sequence encodes CASRGQGAYEQYF. The chain couples TRBV6-5 to TRBJ2-7, with 10 positions matching TRBD1. CDR3 length: 13 residues. Germline CDR1 reads MNHEY; CDR2 reads SVGAGI. With V trimmed by 6 bases and J by 2 bases, 1 base remained unmatched.

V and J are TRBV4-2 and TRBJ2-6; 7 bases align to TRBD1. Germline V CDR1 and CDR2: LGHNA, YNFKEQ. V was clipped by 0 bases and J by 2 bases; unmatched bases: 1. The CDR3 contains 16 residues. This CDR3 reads CASSQDRGPGANVLTF. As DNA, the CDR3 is TGTGCCAGCAGCCAAGATAGGGGGCCTGGGGCCAACGTCCTGACTTTC.

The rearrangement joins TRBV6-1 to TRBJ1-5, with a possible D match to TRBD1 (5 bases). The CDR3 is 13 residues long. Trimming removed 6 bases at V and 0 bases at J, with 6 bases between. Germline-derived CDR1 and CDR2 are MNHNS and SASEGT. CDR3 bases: TGTGCCAGCAGGACAGATAGCAATCAGCCCCAGCATTTT. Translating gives CASRTDSNQPQHF.